This T cell receptor beta chain was profiled in a study of Graves' ophthalmopathy and Graves' hyperthyroidism. Overall study findings and caveats: The blood repertoire also included most expanded thyroid clonotypes above 0.001 frequency.

Looked up from germline, CDR1 is MDHEN and CDR2 is SYDVKM. The CDR3 consists of 13 residues. Trimming stripped 9 bases from V and 2 bases from J, with 13 bases between. Excluded were patients with other autoimmune diseases, uncontrolled infections, pregnancy or lactation. Orbital computed tomography, together with clinical symptoms, serum thyroxine, TRAb and thyroid ultrasound, was used for diagnosis. At least ten counts were recorded for this clonotype. Its antigen remains unknown. Amplification from RNA transcripts yielded the TCR beta CDR3 regions. HTBI-primed RT-PCR formed the first round, and a multiplex PCR formed the second. One entry per CDR3 protein, called by TCRdb with MiXCR from the multiplex PCR reads. The sample lists hundreds of thousands of distinct CDR3 sequences, more than 20% seen once, with 2.5% to 3.5% in the top ten.

The material sequenced was peripheral blood. The clonotype comes from a woman aged 18-29 years with stable Graves' hyperthyroidism. The chain combines TRBV28 with TRBJ1-1; D is uncertain. This chain's CDR3 is CASLRPVNTEAFF. CDR3 DNA sequence: TGTGCCAGTCTACGACCCGTTAACACTGAAGCTTTCTTT.